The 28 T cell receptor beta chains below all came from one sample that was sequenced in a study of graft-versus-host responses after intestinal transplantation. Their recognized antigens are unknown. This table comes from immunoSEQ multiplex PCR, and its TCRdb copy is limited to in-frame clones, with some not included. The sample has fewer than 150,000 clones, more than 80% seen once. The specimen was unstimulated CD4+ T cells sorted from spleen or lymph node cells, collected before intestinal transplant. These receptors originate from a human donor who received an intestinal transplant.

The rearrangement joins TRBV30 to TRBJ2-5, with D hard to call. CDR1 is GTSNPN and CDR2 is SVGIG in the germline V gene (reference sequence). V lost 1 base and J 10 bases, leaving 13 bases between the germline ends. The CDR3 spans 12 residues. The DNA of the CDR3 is TGTGCCTGGAGTGACGGGCGGATGGACCAGTACTTC. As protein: CAWSDGRMDQYF.

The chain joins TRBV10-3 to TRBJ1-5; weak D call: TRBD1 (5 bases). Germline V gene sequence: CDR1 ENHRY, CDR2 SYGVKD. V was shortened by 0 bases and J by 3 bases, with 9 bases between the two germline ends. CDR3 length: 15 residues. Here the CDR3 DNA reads TGTGCCATCAGTGAGTCGGGGGGAGACAATCAGCCCCAGCATTTT. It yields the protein CAISESGGDNQPQHF.

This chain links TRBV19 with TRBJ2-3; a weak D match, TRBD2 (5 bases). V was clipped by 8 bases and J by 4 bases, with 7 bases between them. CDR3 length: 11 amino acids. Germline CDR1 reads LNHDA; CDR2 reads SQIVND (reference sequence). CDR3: CASARADTQYF. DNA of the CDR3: TGTGCCAGTGCGAGGGCAGATACGCAGTATTTT.

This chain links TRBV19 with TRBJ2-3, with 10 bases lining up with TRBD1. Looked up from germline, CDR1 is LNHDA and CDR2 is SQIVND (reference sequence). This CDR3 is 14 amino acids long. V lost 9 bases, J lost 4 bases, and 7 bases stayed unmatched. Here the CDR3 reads CASGQGVRADTQYF. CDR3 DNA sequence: TGTGCCAGCGGACAGGGGGTGAGGGCAGATACGCAGTATTTT.

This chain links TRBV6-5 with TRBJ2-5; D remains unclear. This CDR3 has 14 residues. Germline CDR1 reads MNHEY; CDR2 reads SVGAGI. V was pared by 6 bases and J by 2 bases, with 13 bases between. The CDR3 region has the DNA TGTGCCAGCAGCCGAAGCAGAATGCAAGAGACCCAGTACTTC. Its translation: CASSRSRMQETQYF.

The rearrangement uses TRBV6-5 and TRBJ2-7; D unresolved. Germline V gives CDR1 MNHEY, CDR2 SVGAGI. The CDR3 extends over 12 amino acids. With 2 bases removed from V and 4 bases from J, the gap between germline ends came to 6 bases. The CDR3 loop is CASSYRGYEQYF. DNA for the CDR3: TGTGCCAGCAGTTACCGCGGATACGAGCAGTACTTC.

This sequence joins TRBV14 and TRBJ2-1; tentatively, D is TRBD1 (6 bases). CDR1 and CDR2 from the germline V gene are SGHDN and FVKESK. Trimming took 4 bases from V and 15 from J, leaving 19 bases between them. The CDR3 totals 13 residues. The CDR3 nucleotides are TGTGCCAGCAGCCCCCCAGGGGCGTTTGAACTGTTCTTC. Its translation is CASSPPGAFELFF.

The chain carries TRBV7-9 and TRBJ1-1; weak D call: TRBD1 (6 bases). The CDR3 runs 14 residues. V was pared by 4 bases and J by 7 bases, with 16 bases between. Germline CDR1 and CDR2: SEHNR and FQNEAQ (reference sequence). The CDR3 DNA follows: TGTGCCAGCAGCTCATCACAGGGCCCCCGTGAAGCTTTCTTT. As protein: CASSSSQGPREAFF.

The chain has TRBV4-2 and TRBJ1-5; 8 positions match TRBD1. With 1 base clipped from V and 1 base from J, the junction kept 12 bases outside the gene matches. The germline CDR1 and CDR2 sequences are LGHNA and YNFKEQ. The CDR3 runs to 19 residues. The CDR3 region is CASSQVVAGGGGSNQPQHF. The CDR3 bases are TGTGCCAGCAGCCAAGTTGTGGCAGGGGGCGGTGGGAGCAATCAGCCCCAGCATTTT.

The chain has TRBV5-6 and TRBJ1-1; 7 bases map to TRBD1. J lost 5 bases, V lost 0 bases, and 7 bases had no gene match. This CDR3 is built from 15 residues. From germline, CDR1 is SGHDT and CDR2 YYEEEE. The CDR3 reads CASSLGRGRGTEAFF. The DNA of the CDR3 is TGTGCCAGCAGCTTGGGAAGGGGGCGGGGGACTGAAGCTTTCTTT.

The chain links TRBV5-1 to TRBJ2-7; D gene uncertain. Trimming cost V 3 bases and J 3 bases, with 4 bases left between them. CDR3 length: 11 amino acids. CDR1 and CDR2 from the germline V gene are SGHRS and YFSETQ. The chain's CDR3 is CASSSHYEQYF. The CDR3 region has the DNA TGCGCCAGCAGCTCCCACTACGAGCAGTACTTC.

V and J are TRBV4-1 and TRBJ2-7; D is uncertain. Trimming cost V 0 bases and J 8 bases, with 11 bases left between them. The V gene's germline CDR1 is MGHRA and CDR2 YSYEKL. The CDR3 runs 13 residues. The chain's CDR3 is CASSQDQQTKQYF. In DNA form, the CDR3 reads TGCGCCAGCAGCCAAGATCAACAGACCAAGCAGTACTTC.

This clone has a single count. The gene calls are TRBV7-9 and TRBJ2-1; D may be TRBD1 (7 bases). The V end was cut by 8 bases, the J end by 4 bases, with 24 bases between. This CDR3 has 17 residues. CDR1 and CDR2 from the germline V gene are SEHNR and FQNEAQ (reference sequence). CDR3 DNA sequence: TGTGCCAGCGCTCTATCAGGGGGGATGTGGTCATACAATGAGCAGTTCTTC. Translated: CASALSGGMWSYNEQFF. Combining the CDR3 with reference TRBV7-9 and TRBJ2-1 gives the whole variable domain DTGVSQNPRHKITKRGQNVTFRCDPISEHNRLYWYRQTLGQGPEFLTYFQNEAQLEKSRLLSDRFSAERPKGSFSTLEIQRTEQGDSAMYLCASALSGGMWSYNEQFFGPGTRLTVL.

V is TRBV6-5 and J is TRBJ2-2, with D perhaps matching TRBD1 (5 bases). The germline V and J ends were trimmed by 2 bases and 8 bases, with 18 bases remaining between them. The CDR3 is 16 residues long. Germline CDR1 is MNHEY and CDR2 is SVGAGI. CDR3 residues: CASSYGAGSSTGELFF. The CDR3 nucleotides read TGTGCCAGCAGTTACGGGGCCGGCTCCTCCACGGGGGAGCTGTTTTTT.

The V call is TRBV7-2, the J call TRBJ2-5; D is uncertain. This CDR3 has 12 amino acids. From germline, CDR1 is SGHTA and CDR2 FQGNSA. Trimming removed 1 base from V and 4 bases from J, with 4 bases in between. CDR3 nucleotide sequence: TGTGCCAGCAGCTTAGATAGAGAGACCCAGTACTTC. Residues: CASSLDRETQYF.

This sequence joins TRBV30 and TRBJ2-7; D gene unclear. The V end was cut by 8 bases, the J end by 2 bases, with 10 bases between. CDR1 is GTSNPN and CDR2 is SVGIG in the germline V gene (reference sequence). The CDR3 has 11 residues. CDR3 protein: CARGSPYEQYF. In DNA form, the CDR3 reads TGTGCCCGCGGATCCCCCTACGAGCAGTACTTC.

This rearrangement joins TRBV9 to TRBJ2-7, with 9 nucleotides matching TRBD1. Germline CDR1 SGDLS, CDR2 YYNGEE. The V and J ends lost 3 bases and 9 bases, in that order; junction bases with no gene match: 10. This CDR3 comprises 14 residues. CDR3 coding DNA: TGTGCCAGCAGCGCCCAAACAGGGGGCGGCGGGCAGTACTTC. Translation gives CASSAQTGGGGQYF.

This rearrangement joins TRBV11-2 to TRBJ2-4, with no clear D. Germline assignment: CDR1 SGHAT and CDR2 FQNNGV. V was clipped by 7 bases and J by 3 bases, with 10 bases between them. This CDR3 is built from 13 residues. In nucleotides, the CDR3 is TGTGCCAGCACCGGAACTGGCAAAAACATTCAGTACTTC. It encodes CASTGTGKNIQYF.

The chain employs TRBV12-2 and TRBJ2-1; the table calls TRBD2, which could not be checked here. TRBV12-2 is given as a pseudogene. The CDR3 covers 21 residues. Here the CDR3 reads CASRLVSVVRVVRGGDNEQFF. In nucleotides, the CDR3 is TGTGCAAGTCGCTTAGTAAGTGTCGTACGGGTCGTGAGAGGGGGGGACAATGAGCAGTTCTTC.

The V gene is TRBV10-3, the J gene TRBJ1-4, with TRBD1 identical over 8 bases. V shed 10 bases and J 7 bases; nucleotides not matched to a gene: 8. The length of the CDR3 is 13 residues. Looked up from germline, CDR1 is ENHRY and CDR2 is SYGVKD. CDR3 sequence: CARTTGGGEKLFF. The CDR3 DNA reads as TGTGCCAGAACTACAGGGGGAGGTGAAAAACTGTTTTTT.

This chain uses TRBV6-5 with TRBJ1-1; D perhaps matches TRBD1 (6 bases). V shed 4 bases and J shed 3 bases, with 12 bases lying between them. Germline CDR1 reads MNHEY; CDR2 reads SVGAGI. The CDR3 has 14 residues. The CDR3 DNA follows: TGTGCCAGCAGTTCCCAGGGGAGGTACACTGAAGCTTTCTTT. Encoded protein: CASSSQGRYTEAFF.

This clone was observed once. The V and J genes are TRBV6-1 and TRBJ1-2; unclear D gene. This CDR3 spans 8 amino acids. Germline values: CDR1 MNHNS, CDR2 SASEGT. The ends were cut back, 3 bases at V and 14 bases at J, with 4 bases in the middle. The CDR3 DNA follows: TGTGCCAGCAGTGAGCCGACCTTC. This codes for CASSEPTF.

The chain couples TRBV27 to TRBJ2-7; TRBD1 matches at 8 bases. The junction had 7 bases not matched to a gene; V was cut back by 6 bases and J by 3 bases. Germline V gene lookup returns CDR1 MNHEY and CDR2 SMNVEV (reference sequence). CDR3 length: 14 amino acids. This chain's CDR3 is CASRFGDRNYEQYF. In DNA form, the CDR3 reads TGTGCCAGCAGGTTTGGGGACAGGAACTACGAGCAGTACTTC.

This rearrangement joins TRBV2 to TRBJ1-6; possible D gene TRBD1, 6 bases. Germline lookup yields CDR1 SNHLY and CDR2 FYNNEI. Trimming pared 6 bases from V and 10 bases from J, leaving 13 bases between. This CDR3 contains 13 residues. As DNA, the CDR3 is TGTGCCAGCAGCGGGACAAGAGACTCACCCCTCCACTTT. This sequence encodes CASSGTRDSPLHF.

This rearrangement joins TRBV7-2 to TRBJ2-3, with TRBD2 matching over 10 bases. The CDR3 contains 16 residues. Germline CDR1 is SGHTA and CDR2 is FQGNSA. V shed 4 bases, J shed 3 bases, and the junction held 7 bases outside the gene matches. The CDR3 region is CASSSYSGGRTDTQYF. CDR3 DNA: TGTGCCAGCAGCTCCTATAGCGGGGGGAGGACAGATACGCAGTATTTT.

As DNA, the CDR3 is TGTGCCAGCAGCTCCCACCAAGGAAACACTGAAGCTTTCTTT. Translating it yields CASSSHQGNTEAFF. V and J are TRBV7-2 and TRBJ1-1, with no clear D. With 4 bases removed from V and 2 bases from J, the gap between germline ends came to 11 bases. Germline loops: CDR1 SGHTA, CDR2 FQGNSA. The CDR3 totals 14 residues.

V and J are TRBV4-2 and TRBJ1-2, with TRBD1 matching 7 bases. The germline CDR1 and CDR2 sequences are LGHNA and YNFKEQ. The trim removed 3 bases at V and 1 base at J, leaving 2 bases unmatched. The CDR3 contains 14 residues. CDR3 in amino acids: CASSHDRDNYGYTF. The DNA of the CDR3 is TGTGCCAGCAGCCACGACAGGGATAACTATGGCTACACCTTC.

CDR3 coding DNA: TGTGCCAGCAGTGCGAGGGGCCGAGATACGCAGTATTTT. This encodes CASSARGRDTQYF. V is TRBV25-1 and J is TRBJ2-3, with D perhaps TRBD1 or TRBD2 (5 bases each). Trimming took off 4 bases at V and 5 bases at J, with 10 bases between the two ends. CDR3 length equals 13 residues. CDR1 and CDR2 from the germline V gene are MGHDK and SYGVNS.